This T cell receptor (beta chain) was recorded in a study of Graves' ophthalmopathy and Graves' hyperthyroidism. Study-wide results and limits: With a specificity of around 77% and a sensitivity of approximately 68%, the model predicted ophthalmopathy progression. Most thyroid clonotypes expanded beyond 0.001 frequency were also found in blood.

The hyperthyroidism patients, aged 18 to 65, had been newly diagnosed, with under 2 months' duration. Certain patients, namely those with other autoimmune diseases, uncontrolled infections, pregnancy or lactation, were excluded. Researchers took RNA transcripts and amplified TCR beta CDR3 regions from them. A first-round RT-PCR used HTBI primers, followed by a second-round multiplex PCR. TCRdb called the multiplex PCR reads again in MiXCR, with one record for every CDR3 protein. The sample consists of more than 300,000 distinct CDR3 sequences, 17% of them appearing once. V lost 5 bases and J 0 bases, leaving 11 bases between the germline ends. CDR1 SGHTA and CDR2 FQGNSA come from the germline V gene. The CDR3 spans 15 residues. This clonotype was counted between two and nine times. No antigen is known for it.

The rearrangement uses TRBV7-2 and TRBJ2-4; D may be TRBD1 (6 bases). Sequencing was carried out using peripheral blood. This clonotype originated in an adult woman with stable Graves' hyperthyroidism. CDR3 nucleotide sequence: TGTGCCAGCAGCATAGGGGGACCAGCCAAAAACATTCAGTACTTC. This translates into CASSIGGPAKNIQYF.